The rows below give T cell receptor beta chains drawn from one sample of a study of OX40 agonist ivuxolimab in advanced cancers. Generated by immunoSEQ multiplex PCR, the TCRdb table keeps only in-frame clones and is missing some. The sample lists over 10,000 clones, approximately 72% occurring once. The input for sequencing was CD4+ or CD8+ T cells sorted from blood, taken in a trial of the OX40 agonist ivuxolimab. The receptors originated from an adult with an advanced solid tumor such as melanoma, head and neck, liver or kidney cancer. Both conserved end residues are part of each CDR3. Fields, in order: J gene, clone size, D gene, V gene, CDR3 DNA, CDR3 protein. A D gene is named only where the DNA matches it firmly. Part of the rows lack a size; the others show once, few, many or a class for expanded clones.

TRBJ1-2 NA TRBD1 TRBV11-2 TGTGCCAGCAGCTCCGGACAGGGTTTAGACTATGGCTACACCTTC CASSSGQGLDYGYTF
TRBJ2-1 NA TRBD1 TRBV10-1 TGCGCCAGCAGTACGGACAGGGGCGATGAGCAGTTCTTC CASSTDRGDEQFF
TRBJ1-3 NA NA TRBV28 TGTGCCAGCAGTTTGGACTTCAGCTCTGGAAACACCATATATTTT CASSLDFSSGNTIYF
TRBJ1-2 NA NA TRBV5-1 TGCGCCAGCAGCTTGGGGGTATATGGCTACACCTTC CASSLGVYGYTF
TRBJ2-7 few TRBD1 TRBV27 TGTGCCAGCAGTGGACGGGGGACAGGGGTAACCGAGCAGTACTTC CASSGRGTGVTEQYF
TRBJ2-1 NA NA TRBV7-8 TGTGCCAGCAGCTTGACTAGTTATGAGCAGTTCTTC CASSLTSYEQFF
TRBJ2-1 NA NA TRBV6-5 TGTGCCAGCAGGCGGGGGCTTCTCAATGAGCAGTTCTTC CASRRGLLNEQFF
TRBJ2-2 NA TRBD1 TRBV14 TGTGCCAGCAGCCACATACAGGGGGTGAACACCGGGGAGCTGTTTTTT CASSHIQGVNTGELFF
TRBJ2-1 medium-sized NA TRBV6-1 TGTGCCAGCAGTGAATGGGCGGGCGTCGGCAATGAGCAGTTCTTC CASSEWAGVGNEQFF
TRBJ1-3 NA NA TRBV5-6 TGTGCCAGCAGCTTCAGTGGCGACACCATATATTTT CASSFSGDTIYF
TRBJ2-5 NA NA TRBV28 TGTGCCAGCAGCGGAAATCCGACAGGTCTGAAAGAGACCCAGTACTTC CASSGNPTGLKETQYF
TRBJ2-5 NA NA TRBV7-8 TGTGCCAGCAGCCGGAGAACGGGGTCCCAAGAGACCCAGTACTTC CASSRRTGSQETQYF
TRBJ2-3 NA TRBD1 TRBV6-6 TGTGCCAGCAGTTACTCGTTCGGGACAGGAGAAGATACGCAGTATTTT CASSYSFGTGEDTQYF
TRBJ2-1 NA TRBD1 TRBV27 TGTGCCAGCAGGGGCACAGGGGGCCGGGAGCAGTTCTTC CASRGTGGREQFF